This T cell receptor beta chain was found in a study of beta chain features in type 1 diabetes (dated by TCRdb to 2016 to 2019). With regard to the full study: Mean age, gender distribution, total cell number and subset yield did not differ between patients and healthy donors. A total of 100 million to 110 million sorted cells were examined across all samples, and a strong correlation was observed between cell number per subset and RNA yield. In the study, recently diagnosed type 1 diabetes patients and matched healthy donors were compared on the TCRB repertoires of their sorted circulating CD4+ T cell subsets. Naive and central memory subsets were obtained from all 30 or so donors, but regulatory and stem cell-like memory subsets were isolated from only 8 patients and roughly eight healthy donors.

The entire isolated RNA was reverse transcribed using the High Capacity cDNA Reverse Transcription Kit, and thus expressed TCRB transcripts were sequenced. Naive, central memory and regulatory T cell samples underwent deep immunoSEQ sequencing, averaging approximately 3.3 million total reads per sample. After sorted cells were lysed in RLT buffer, RNA was extracted with DNase-treated RNeasy Micro or Mini kits, with the choice depending on cell number. Each cell subset was processed separately to prevent cross-contamination, with patient and healthy donor samples processed together. TCRB sequences were amplified from cDNA with the immunoSEQ multiplex PCR, producing 87-bp fragments spanning the CDR3 region. Sequencing of the amplicons was done on the Illumina HiSeq platform. The study's own analysis went as follows. PCR bias was corrected computationally using synthetic template baselines, and reads within Hamming distance 2 were collapsed, with unmergeable singletons discarded. By aligning reads against IMGT, V, D and J genes, CDR3 length, and insertions or deletions at six rearrangement sites were assigned. Clonotype counts were normalized to sorted cell number within each subset before computing true diversity and Gini coefficients with the tcR R package. The overlap coefficient, calculated on TCRB nucleotide sequences, was used to measure repertoire sharing. As stored in TCRdb, this immuneACCESS dataset retains in-frame rearrangements with V and J assigned. A fraction of the clones does not appear; measured against another copy, unresolved V genes explain less than half of the discrepancy, and the remainder lacks a known reason. The V and J calls and clone size were taken over from that table, and D and trimming were inferred from the DNA. Across this sample there are 150,000 to 180,000 clones, with under 9.5% seen only once. 0.5% to 0.65% of the sample rests with the top ten.

From each donor, a single peripheral blood sample of about 110 mL on average was drawn into heparinised tubes. Using a panel that included CD45RO, CCR7, CD25, CD127, CD95 and CD27, naive, central memory, regulatory and stem cell-like memory CD4+ T cells were sorted on a BD FACSAria II. A purity above 95% was achieved for all sorted populations. PBMCs were isolated right away by Lymphoprep density gradient centrifugation and were stained directly, without culture. So that batch effects would be minimized, each experiment stained and sorted samples in pairs, pairing one healthy donor with one patient. V and J lose 3 bases and 9 bases, and a span of 19 bases separates them. The CDR3 numbers 15 residues from cysteine through phenylalanine. Only the CDR3 region is kept as DNA, spanning 45 bases read in frame from base 1. Per the germline V gene, KGHSH is the CDR1 and LQKENI is the CDR2. Concerning this clone itself: The antigen it binds to is not known. No much larger clone exists at a distance of one base, and base qualities are not known.

Broader findings and caveats from the paper: Sequencing cDNA rather than genomic DNA could over-represent highly expressing activated cells, although activation and CD3 levels did not differ between groups. PCR may preferentially amplify shorter templates, but because patient and control samples were amplified and corrected together, any resulting skew would affect both groups equally. Because small numbers of individuals were included in the HLA sub-analyses, any influence of HLA type on TCRB rearrangement was left unresolved. A moderate but significant shortening of TCRB CDR3 length was observed in type 1 diabetes patients in all four CD4+ subsets. Naive, central memory and regulatory TCRB repertoires appeared to be more alike among patients than among healthy donors. At VDJ recombination sites, patients with type 1 diabetes made fewer insertions and deleted more nucleotides, a pattern implying thymic rearrangement abnormalities.

The chain uses TRBV18 and TRBJ2-3, with no confident D gene call. The clonotype originates from a man aged 18-30 years in good health. Sequences were obtained from central memory CD4+ T cells from blood. The CDR3 reads as follows: CASSPPSTAIGTQYF. The DNA is TGTGCCAGCTCACCCCCCTCAACGGCCATCGGGACGCAGTATTTT.